Below, 23 T cell receptor beta chains from the same sample are listed, as sequenced in a study of response to subunit inactivated influenza vaccine. Each CDR3 protein gets one entry after TCRdb re-called the RT-PCR reads with MiXCR. The table lists around 710,000 distinct CDR3 sequences, 14% of them singletons. The sequences come from PBMCs from blood, collected 14 days before vaccination. These receptors all stem from a man in his fifties who received an inactivated influenza vaccine.

The table lists this clonotype with a few counts. The genes are TRBV20-1 and TRBJ2-7; perhaps TRBD2 as D (6 bases). V was trimmed by 3 bases and J by 0 bases, leaving 15 bases between them. The CDR3 sequence is 15 residues long. Germline values: CDR1 DFQATT, CDR2 SNEGSKA (reference sequence). CDR3 DNA sequence: TGCAGTGCTAGGACCGGGACTGGCAGCTCCTACGAGCAGTACTTC. Amino acids: CSARTGTGSSYEQYF.

This clonotype was seen at least ten times. The chain employs TRBV4-2 and TRBJ2-1; TRBD2 matches 10 bases. CDR1 LGHNA and CDR2 YNFKEQ come from the germline V gene. The trim removed 3 bases at V and 8 bases at J, leaving 7 bases unmatched. The CDR3 totals 15 residues. The CDR3 nucleotides are TGTGCCAGCAGCCAGCTAGCGGGAGTTGCCCATGAGCAGTTCTTC. Protein: CASSQLAGVAHEQFF.

This sequence joins TRBV7-2 and TRBJ2-4; D unclear. Germline values: CDR1 SGHTA, CDR2 FQGNSA. Trimming shortened V by 5 bases and J by 0 bases, and 11 bases separated the two germline ends. The CDR3 runs to 15 residues. DNA of the CDR3: TGTGCCAGCAGCGCAGTTCAGCTAGCCAAAAACATTCAGTACTTC. It specifies CASSAVQLAKNIQYF.

At least ten counts were recorded for this clonotype. The J gene is TRBJ2-1, the V gene TRBV6-1; D is perhaps TRBD2 (5 bases). V lost 6 bases to trimming and J lost 0 bases, with 6 bases between them. CDR1 and CDR2 from the germline V gene are MNHNS and SASEGT. This CDR3 region has 13 residues. The CDR3 DNA reads as TGTGCCAGCAGGGGAGACTCCTACAATGAGCAGTTCTTC. Translation gives CASRGDSYNEQFF.

The rearrangement uses TRBV5-1 and TRBJ2-6; unclear D gene. The CDR3 runs to 15 residues. V was cut by 3 bases and J by 12 bases, with 19 bases left in between. Germline CDR1 SGHRS, CDR2 YFSETQ. The CDR3 protein is CASSSRYGFSSVLTF. For the CDR3, the DNA is TGCGCCAGCAGCTCAAGGTACGGATTCTCTTCCGTCCTGACTTTC.

This clonotype was detected only a few times. The rearrangement uses TRBV20-1 and TRBJ2-1; 15 bases agree with TRBD2. This CDR3 comprises 16 residues. Germline V CDR1 and CDR2: DFQATT, SNEGSKA (reference sequence). Unmatched junction bases numbered 6, after V lost 0 bases and J lost 9 bases. The CDR3 sequence is CSARDGTSGRFGEQFF. Written as DNA, the CDR3 is TGCAGTGCTAGAGATGGGACTAGCGGGAGGTTTGGTGAGCAGTTCTTC.

This clonotype has a count of ten or more. The DNA of the CDR3 is TGCGCCAGCAGCTTGGTCGCAAGCTCCTACAATGAGCAGTTCTTC. Translation: CASSLVASSYNEQFF. V is TRBV5-1 and J is TRBJ2-1, with unresolved D. CDR1 is SGHRS, CDR2 YFSETQ, per germline. The CDR3 is made up of 15 amino acids. The V end lost 0 bases, the J end lost 0 bases, and 7 bases lay between the germline ends.

The chain recombines TRBV10-3 with TRBJ2-7, with D tentatively TRBD2 (5 bases). The V end was cut by 6 bases, the J end by 4 bases, with 7 bases between. Germline V gene sequence: CDR1 ENHRY, CDR2 SYGVKD. CDR3 length: 11 amino acids. The CDR3 is CAIRREYEQYF. The CDR3 DNA is TGTGCCATCAGGAGGGAGTACGAGCAGTACTTC.

This clonotype was seen a handful of times. The chain couples TRBV4-3 to TRBJ2-5; 7 bases line up with TRBD2. The CDR3 totals 15 residues. V gave up 4 bases and J gave up 4 bases; unmatched junction bases: 9. Germline V lookup: CDR1 LGHNA, CDR2 YSLEER. The CDR3 protein is CASSPLGASGETQYF. Here the CDR3 DNA reads TGCGCCAGCAGCCCACTCGGGGCTAGCGGAGAGACCCAGTACTTC.

This clonotype was seen a handful of times. The rearrangement joins TRBV6-2 or TRBV6-3 to TRBJ2-7; D gene unclear. This CDR3 spans 13 amino acids. The V end lost 6 bases, the J end lost 4 bases, and 13 bases lay between the germline ends. Germline lookup yields CDR1 MNHEY and CDR2 SVGEGT. Here the CDR3 DNA reads TGTGCCAGCAGCCCCCCGCAGATATACGAGCAGTACTTC. This translates into CASSPPQIYEQYF.

This rearrangement joins TRBV12-3 or TRBV12-4 to TRBJ2-3, with 11 bases matching TRBD2. The CDR3 spans 16 residues. Germline trimming cut 5 bases from V and 6 bases from J; bases unmatched to any gene: 10. CDR3 amino acids: CASSPGLAEGEDTQYF. The CDR3 DNA follows: TGTGCCAGCAGTCCGGGACTAGCGGAGGGGGAGGATACGCAGTATTTT.

This clonotype was detected ten times or more. This chain uses TRBV7-9 with TRBJ2-5, with D possibly matching TRBD2 (5 bases). The CDR3 is 15 residues long. Germline CDR1 reads SEHNR; CDR2 reads FQNEAQ (reference sequence). V lost 1 base, J lost 1 base, and 10 bases lay in between. CDR3 loop: CASSLVGSAQETQYF. The CDR3 DNA reads as TGTGCCAGCAGCTTAGTTGGGAGTGCCCAAGAGACCCAGTACTTC.

The chain links TRBV10-3 to TRBJ2-7; a possible D gene is TRBD1 (7 bases). Per the germline V gene, CDR1 is ENHRY and CDR2 is SYGVKD. V was trimmed by 10 bases and J by 8 bases, leaving 15 bases between them. The CDR3 has 11 residues. This CDR3 reads CATETGRQQYF. CDR3 coding DNA: TGTGCCACCGAGACAGGGAGGCAGCAGTACTTC.

The genes are TRBV5-1 and TRBJ2-7; D is possibly TRBD1 or TRBD2 (5 bases each). Germline loops: CDR1 SGHRS, CDR2 YFSETQ. This CDR3 is built from 14 residues. Trimming took off 0 bases at V and 5 bases at J, with 12 bases between the two ends. The CDR3 reads CASSLGGFRDEQYF. CDR3 in DNA: TGCGCCAGCAGCTTGGGGGGGTTTAGGGACGAGCAGTACTTC.

This clonotype was recorded many times. The V and J genes are TRBV7-2 and TRBJ2-3, with 7 bases aligning to TRBD1. Trimming took 5 bases from V and 2 from J; bases not matched to a gene: 7. The germline gives CDR1 SGHTA, CDR2 FQGNSA. The CDR3 spans 15 residues. CDR3 sequence reads: CASSRRGQNTDTQYF. The CDR3 DNA follows: TGTGCCAGCAGCCGACGGGGACAGAACACAGATACGCAGTATTTT.

In this sample, this clonotype turned up a few times. The chain couples TRBV20-1 to TRBJ2-1; D remains ambiguous. Between the trimmed V and J ends, which lost 6 bases and 0 bases, there was a span of 18 bases. The length of the CDR3 is 16 residues. CDR1 and CDR2 from the germline V gene are DFQATT and SNEGSKA (reference sequence). This CDR3 reads CSADAFAESSYNEQFF. The CDR3 region has the DNA TGCAGTGCAGACGCCTTCGCGGAAAGCTCCTACAATGAGCAGTTCTTC.

This clonotype was found a few times. The gene calls are TRBV9 and TRBJ2-5; the D call may be TRBD1 or TRBD2 (5 bases each). The CDR3 is made up of 14 amino acids. V lost 1 base to trimming and J lost 4 bases, with 11 bases between them. Looked up from germline, CDR1 is SGDLS and CDR2 is YYNGEE. The CDR3 bases are TGTGCCAGCAGCGTACATGAGGGGTCAGAGACCCAGTACTTC. Its translation is CASSVHEGSETQYF. The full variable domain, in which reference TRBV9 and TRBJ2-5 provide the parts outside the CDR3, is DSGVTQTPKHLITATGQRVTLRCSPRSGDLSVYWYQQSLDQGLQFLIQYYNGEERAKGNILERFSAQQFPDLHSELNLSSLELGDSALYFCASSVHEGSETQYFGPGTRLLVL.

Only a few counts were recorded for this clonotype. This rearrangement joins TRBV3-1 to TRBJ2-2; the D gene is possibly TRBD1 (5 bases). The germline V and J ends were trimmed by 5 bases and 7 bases, with 17 bases remaining between them. CDR3 length: 15 residues. CDR1 and CDR2 from the germline V gene are LGHDT and YNNKEL (reference sequence). For the CDR3, the DNA is TGTGCCAGCAGCAAAATGACAGTGGATGGCGGGGAGCTGTTTTTT. It translates to CASSKMTVDGGELFF.

Points on this clonotype: Mismatch with germline at one junction end may stem from a read error. The rearrangement links TRBV20-1 to TRBJ2-4; 7 bases align to TRBD2. There are 14 residues in the CDR3. Germline CDR1 and CDR2: DFQATT and SNEGSKA (reference sequence). Here the CDR3 DNA reads TGCAGTGCTAGATCCGGGACTACCAAAAGCATTCAGTACTTC. Translation: CSARSGTTKSIQYF.

The chain couples TRBV5-6 to TRBJ2-2; D is perhaps TRBD1 (6 bases). The germline V gene has CDR1 SGHDT and CDR2 YYEEEE. V was trimmed by 4 bases and J by 0 bases, leaving 10 bases between them. The CDR3 is 15 residues long. This CDR3 reads CASSTDRSNTGELFF. In nucleotides, the CDR3 is TGTGCCAGCAGCACCGACAGGTCGAACACCGGGGAGCTGTTTTTT.

V and J are TRBV7-2 and TRBJ2-5; no reliable D call. The CDR3 runs 15 residues. Trimming shortened V by 5 bases and J by 4 bases, and 17 bases separated the two germline ends. Germline CDR1 reads SGHTA; CDR2 reads FQGNSA. The CDR3 loop is CASSPDGSFSETQYF. Written as DNA, the CDR3 is TGTGCCAGCAGCCCCGATGGATCTTTTTCAGAGACCCAGTACTTC. The full variable domain, rest sourced from reference TRBV7-2 and TRBJ2-5, is GAGVSQSPSNKVTEKGKDVELRCDPISGHTALYWYRQSLGQGLEFLIYFQGNSAPDKSGLPSDRFSAERTGGSVSTLTIQRTQQEDSAVYLCASSPDGSFSETQYFGPGTRLLVL.

In this sample, this clonotype turned up many times. V usage is TRBV28 and J usage is TRBJ2-7, with D possibly TRBD1 on 6 matching bases. Trimming cost V 5 bases and J 3 bases, with 11 bases left between them. CDR1 is MDHEN, CDR2 SYDVKM, per germline. CDR3 length: 13 amino acids. The DNA of the CDR3 is TGTGCCAGCAGTCGGGGACATGGCTACGAGCAGTACTTC. Translation gives CASSRGHGYEQYF.

J is TRBJ1-3 and V is TRBV5-1; D might be TRBD1 (6 bases). Trimming cost V 3 bases and J 1 base, with 11 bases left between them. The CDR3 has 15 residues. Germline V gene lookup returns CDR1 SGHRS and CDR2 YFSETQ. CDR3 loop: CASSSGQFSGNTIYF. The DNA for the CDR3 is TGCGCCAGCAGCTCGGGACAATTTTCTGGAAACACCATATATTTT.